The present T cell receptor beta chain was sequenced within a study of OX40 agonist ivuxolimab in advanced cancers. Whole-study context: With a range of roughly 20 to 85, age averaged roughly 61 years, and 75% to 90% were male. Whole-study findings and limits: CD8+ T cells (on average) carried more expanded clones than CD4+ T cells.

The protocol was immunoSEQ multiplex PCR, while the TCRdb copy is restricted to in-frame clones and leaves out a portion. Here the sample spans tens of thousands of clones, around 84% being singletons. In regard to this clone: Its antigen is unknown.

The TCR sequence derives from an adult with an advanced solid tumor such as melanoma, head and neck, liver or kidney cancer. The sequencing here drew on CD4+ or CD8+ T cells sorted from blood, taken in a trial of the OX40 agonist ivuxolimab.

CDR3 amino acids: CASSGSGGARDGYTF. CDR3 sequence (DNA): TGTGCCAGCAGCGGTTCAGGGGGCGCAAGGGATGGCTACACCTTC. The chain employs TRBV9 and TRBJ1-2; 8 bases are a match to TRBD1. Germline V CDR1 and CDR2: SGDLS, YYNGEE. The CDR3 consists of 15 residues. J gave up 6 bases and V 3 bases, and 10 bases lay outside the gene matches.